The 9 T cell receptor beta chains listed next were all sequenced from one sample in a study of OX40 agonist ivuxolimab in advanced cancers. Some clones are missing from TCRdb's copy, which holds only in-frame ones; the method was immunoSEQ multiplex PCR. The data hold some 42,000 clones, with about 86% observed a single time. This specimen consisted of CD4+ or CD8+ T cells sorted from blood, obtained in a trial of the OX40 agonist ivuxolimab. The origin of the receptors is an adult with an advanced solid tumor such as melanoma, head and neck, liver or kidney cancer.

The genes are TRBV5-1 and TRBJ2-1; 9 bases are a match to TRBD1. The CDR3 is made up of 14 amino acids. Looked up from germline, CDR1 is SGHRS and CDR2 is YFSETQ. V trimming: 5 bases; J trimming: 5 bases; junction bases outside the gene matches: 5. CDR3 nucleotides: TGCGCCAGCAGTCCGGGACAGGGAAACAATGAGCAGTTCTTC. Protein sequence: CASSPGQGNNEQFF.

The chain is built from TRBV7-6 and TRBJ2-6, with a tentative D call TRBD2 (5 bases). The CDR3 loop spans 19 amino acids. Germline V CDR1 and CDR2: SGHVS, FNYEAQ. V shed 1 base and J shed 0 bases, with 16 bases lying between them. CDR3 protein: CASSLGRIYNLSGANVLTF. CDR3 coding DNA: TGTGCCAGCAGCTTAGGGAGGATTTATAATCTCTCTGGGGCCAACGTCCTGACTTTC.

The V call is TRBV6-5, the J call TRBJ1-2; D remains unclear. The CDR3 consists of 14 residues. V was pared by 4 bases and J by 4 bases, with 13 bases between. CDR1 and CDR2 (germline): MNHEY, SVGAGI. CDR3 residues: CASSSLGGFYGYTF. The CDR3 nucleotides read TGTGCCAGCAGTTCCCTCGGAGGGTTCTATGGCTACACCTTC.

This rearrangement joins TRBV5-8 to TRBJ1-5; D may be TRBD1 (6 bases). The CDR3 contains 15 residues. Germline V gene data show CDR1 as SGHTS and CDR2 as YDEGEE. Trimming shortened V by 1 base and J by 6 bases, and 14 bases separated the two germline ends. The chain's CDR3 is CASSLHREMGQPQHF. In nucleotides, the CDR3 is TGTGCCAGCAGCTTGCACAGGGAGATGGGTCAGCCCCAGCATTTT.

This clone was recorded a few times. The CDR3 DNA follows: TGTGCCAGCAGCCCGGGGGCCATGAACACTGAAGCTTTCTTT. It encodes CASSPGAMNTEAFF. The gene calls are TRBV9 and TRBJ1-1; TRBD1 might be the D (6 bases). Germline lookup yields CDR1 SGDLS and CDR2 YYNGEE. Trimming pared 4 bases from V and 0 bases from J, leaving 10 bases between. The CDR3 length is 14 residues.

There are a few counts of this clone. This sequence joins TRBV7-6 and TRBJ1-6, with 11 bases fitting TRBD1. The germline CDR1 and CDR2 sequences are SGHVS and FNYEAQ. CDR3 size: 15 residues. V lost 5 bases, J lost 7 bases, and 4 bases stayed unmatched. The CDR3 region has the DNA TGTGCCAGCAGCCCGGACAGGGGGCAAAATTCACCCCTCCACTTT. Protein sequence: CASSPDRGQNSPLHF.

V and J are TRBV4-2 and TRBJ1-1; TRBD1 aligns across 8 bases. Per the germline V gene, CDR1 is LGHNA and CDR2 is YNFKEQ. V lost 3 bases to trimming and J lost 6 bases; unmatched junction nucleotides: 3. The CDR3 sequence is 13 residues long. This chain's CDR3 is CASSQTGVAEAFF. The CDR3 region has the DNA TGTGCCAGCAGCCAGACAGGGGTGGCTGAAGCTTTCTTT.

CDR3 residues: CASSQGTGVSNQPQHF. The CDR3, as DNA: TGTGCCAGCAGTCAGGGGACAGGAGTCTCTAATCAGCCCCAGCATTTT. The chain has TRBV25-1 and TRBJ1-5; 8 nucleotides agree with TRBD1. This CDR3 spans 16 amino acids. The J segment lost 4 bases and the V segment lost 5 bases, leaving 10 bases of the junction unmatched. CDR1 is MGHDK and CDR2 is SYGVNS in the germline V gene.

This clone was detected once. This chain joins TRBV27 and TRBJ1-1; D unclear. In germline, CDR1 is MNHEY, CDR2 SMNVEV (reference sequence). The CDR3 sequence is 14 residues long. V was pared by 7 bases and J by 0 bases, with 12 bases between. CDR3 sequence: CASTMGGLNTEAFF. The CDR3 region has the DNA TGTGCCAGCACCATGGGAGGTTTGAACACTGAAGCTTTCTTT.